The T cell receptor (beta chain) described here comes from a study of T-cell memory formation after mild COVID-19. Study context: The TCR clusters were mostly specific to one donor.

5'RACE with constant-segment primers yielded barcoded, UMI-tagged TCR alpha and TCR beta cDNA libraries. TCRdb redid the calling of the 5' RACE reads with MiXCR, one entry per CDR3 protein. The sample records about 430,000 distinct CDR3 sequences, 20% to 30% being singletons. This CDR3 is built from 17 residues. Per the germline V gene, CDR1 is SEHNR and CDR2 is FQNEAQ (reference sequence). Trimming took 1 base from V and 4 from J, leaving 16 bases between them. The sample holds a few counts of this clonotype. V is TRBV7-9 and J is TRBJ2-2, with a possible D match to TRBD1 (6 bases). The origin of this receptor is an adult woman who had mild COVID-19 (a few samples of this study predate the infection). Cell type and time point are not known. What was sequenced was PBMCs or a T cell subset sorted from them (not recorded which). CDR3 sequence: CASSLVLQGTGTGELFF. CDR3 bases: TGTGCCAGCAGCTTAGTCTTGCAGGGGACGGGCACCGGGGAGCTGTTTTTT.